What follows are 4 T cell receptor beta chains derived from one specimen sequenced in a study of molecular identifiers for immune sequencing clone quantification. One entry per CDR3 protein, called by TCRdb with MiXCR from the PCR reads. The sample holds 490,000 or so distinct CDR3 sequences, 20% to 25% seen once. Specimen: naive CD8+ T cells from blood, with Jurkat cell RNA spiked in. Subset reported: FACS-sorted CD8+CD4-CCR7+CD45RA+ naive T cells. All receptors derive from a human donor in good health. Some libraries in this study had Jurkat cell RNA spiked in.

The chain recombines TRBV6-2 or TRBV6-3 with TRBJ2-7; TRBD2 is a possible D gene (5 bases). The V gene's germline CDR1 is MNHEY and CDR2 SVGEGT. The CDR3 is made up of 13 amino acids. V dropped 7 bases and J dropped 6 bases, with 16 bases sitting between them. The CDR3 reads CASTPAGHPEQYF. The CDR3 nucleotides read TGTGCCAGCACCCCTGCGGGTCACCCCGAGCAGTACTTC.

The CDR3 DNA reads TGTGCCAGCAGCACTGGACAGAACACTGAAGCTTTCTTT. It is translated as CASSTGQNTEAFF. The chain employs TRBV7-9 and TRBJ1-1; D is possibly TRBD1 (5 bases). Trimming took 5 bases from V and 1 from J, leaving 8 bases between them. CDR1 and CDR2 from the germline V gene are SEHNR and FQNEAQ (reference sequence). This CDR3 region has 13 residues.

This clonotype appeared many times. The CDR3 loop is CSVEDGTGEYF. CDR3 coding DNA: TGCAGCGTTGAAGATGGGACAGGGGAGTACTTC. This chain uses TRBV29-1 with TRBJ2-7, with 10 bases lining up with TRBD1. J lost 11 bases, V lost 0 bases, and 1 base had no gene match. The CDR3 has 11 residues. Germline V gene sequence: CDR1 SQVTM, CDR2 ANQGSEA.

CDR3 nucleotides: TGTGCCAGCAGTTGGGGCCCGAGCTCCTATAATTCACCCCTCCACTTT. It is translated as CASSWGPSSYNSPLHF. V and J are TRBV27 and TRBJ1-6; D may be TRBD1 (5 bases). V dropped 4 bases and J dropped 0 bases, with 10 bases sitting between them. Germline loops: CDR1 MNHEY, CDR2 SMNVEV (reference sequence). The CDR3 sequence is 16 residues long.